This T cell receptor (beta chain) was found in a study of T cells in Graves' hyperthyroidism and ophthalmopathy. TCR beta CDR3 regions were amplified from RNA. HTBI primers were used for first-round RT-PCR of the TCR CDR3. TCRdb recomputed calls from the multiplex PCR reads with MiXCR, one row per CDR3 protein. The sample lists about 270,000 distinct CDR3 sequences, roughly 15% occurring once. Patients between 18 and 65 years old had hyperthyroidism, newly diagnosed and lasting under 2 months. The CDR3 spans 13 residues. The germline V gene has CDR1 MNHNS and CDR2 SASEGT. The V and J ends lost 6 bases and 10 bases respectively, with 18 bases between them. Study-level results: Ophthalmopathy and stable hyperthyroidism were separated by a 13 V-J model.

This clonotype has a count of ten or more. Its antigen remains unknown. The V and J genes are TRBV6-1 and TRBJ1-1; D is unresolved. This sequence was found in a woman aged 50 to 60 with Graves' hyperthyroidism that later progressed to Graves' ophthalmopathy. The sequenced sample was blood. This CDR3 is CASRPRGPAPAFF. The CDR3 region has the DNA TGTGCCAGCAGGCCCCGCGGGCCGGCCCCAGCTTTCTTT.